The clone carrying this T cell receptor (beta chain) was seen once. This sample was taken from a study of blood T cell repertoires in COVID-19. The CDR3 spans 16 residues. Germline CDR1 and CDR2: LGHNA and YNFKEQ. Trimming cost V 5 bases and J 4 bases; bases outside gene matches: 13. Measured with immunoSEQ multiplex PCR; TCRdb has only the in-frame clones, and not every one. Here the sample spans around 27,000 clones, approximately 80% being singletons. This sequence joins TRBV4-2 and TRBJ1-2, with 7 positions matching TRBD1. The clonotype originates from a human donor in a cohort sampled during active COVID-19. The source material was peripheral blood. CDR3: CASSYTGQSSPYGYTF. The CDR3 bases are TGTGCCAGCAGCTACACGGGACAGTCTTCACCCTATGGCTACACCTTC.